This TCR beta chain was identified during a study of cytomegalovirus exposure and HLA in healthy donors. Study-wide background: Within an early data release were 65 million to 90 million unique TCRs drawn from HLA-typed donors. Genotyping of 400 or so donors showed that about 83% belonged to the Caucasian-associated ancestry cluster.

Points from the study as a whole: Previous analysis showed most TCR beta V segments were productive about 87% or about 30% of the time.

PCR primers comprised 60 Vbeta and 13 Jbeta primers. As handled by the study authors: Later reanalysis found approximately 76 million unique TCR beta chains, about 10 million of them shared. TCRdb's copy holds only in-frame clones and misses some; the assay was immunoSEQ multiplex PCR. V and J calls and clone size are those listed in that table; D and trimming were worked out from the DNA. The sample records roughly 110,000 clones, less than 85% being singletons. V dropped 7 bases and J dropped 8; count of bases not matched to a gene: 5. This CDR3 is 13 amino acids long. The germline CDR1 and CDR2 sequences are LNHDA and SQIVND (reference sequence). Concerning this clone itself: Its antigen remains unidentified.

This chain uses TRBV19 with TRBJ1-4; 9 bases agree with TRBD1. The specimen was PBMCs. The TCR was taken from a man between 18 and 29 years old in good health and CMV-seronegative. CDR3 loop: CASTRTGAEKLFF. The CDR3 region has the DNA TGTGCCAGTACTAGGACAGGGGCGGAAAAACTGTTTTTT.